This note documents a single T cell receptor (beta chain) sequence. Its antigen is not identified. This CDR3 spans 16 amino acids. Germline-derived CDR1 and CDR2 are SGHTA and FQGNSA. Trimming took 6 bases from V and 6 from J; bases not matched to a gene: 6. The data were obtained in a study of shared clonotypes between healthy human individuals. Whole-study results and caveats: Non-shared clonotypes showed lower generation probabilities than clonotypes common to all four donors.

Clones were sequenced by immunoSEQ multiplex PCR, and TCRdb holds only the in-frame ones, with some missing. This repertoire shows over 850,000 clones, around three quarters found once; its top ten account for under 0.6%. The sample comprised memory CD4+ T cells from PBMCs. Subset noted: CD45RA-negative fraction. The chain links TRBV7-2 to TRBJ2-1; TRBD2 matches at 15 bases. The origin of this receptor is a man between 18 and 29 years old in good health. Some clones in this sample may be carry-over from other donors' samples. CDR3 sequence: CASSNPGLAGGNEQFF. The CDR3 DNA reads TGTGCCAGCAGTAATCCGGGACTAGCGGGAGGCAATGAGCAGTTCTTC.